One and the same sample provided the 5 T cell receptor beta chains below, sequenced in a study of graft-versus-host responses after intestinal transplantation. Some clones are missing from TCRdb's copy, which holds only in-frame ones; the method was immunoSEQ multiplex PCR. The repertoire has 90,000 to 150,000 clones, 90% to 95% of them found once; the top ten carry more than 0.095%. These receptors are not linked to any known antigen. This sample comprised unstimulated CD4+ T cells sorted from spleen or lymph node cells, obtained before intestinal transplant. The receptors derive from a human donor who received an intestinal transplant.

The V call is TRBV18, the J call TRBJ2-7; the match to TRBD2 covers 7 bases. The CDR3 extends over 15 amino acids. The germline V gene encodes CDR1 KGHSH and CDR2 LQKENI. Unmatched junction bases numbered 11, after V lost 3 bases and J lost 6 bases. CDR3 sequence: CASSPQRGPGGEQYF. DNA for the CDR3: TGTGCCAGCTCACCCCAGCGCGGACCGGGGGGCGAGCAGTACTTC.

CDR3 nucleotides: TGTGCCACCAGCAGAGAGTCGGACTTCTACGAGCAGTACTTC. The encoded protein is CATSRESDFYEQYF. The chain links TRBV15 to TRBJ2-7; D might be TRBD2 (5 bases). The CDR3 totals 14 residues. V gave up 0 bases and J gave up 3 bases, with 9 bases separating them. From germline, CDR1 is LNHNV and CDR2 YYDKDF (reference sequence).

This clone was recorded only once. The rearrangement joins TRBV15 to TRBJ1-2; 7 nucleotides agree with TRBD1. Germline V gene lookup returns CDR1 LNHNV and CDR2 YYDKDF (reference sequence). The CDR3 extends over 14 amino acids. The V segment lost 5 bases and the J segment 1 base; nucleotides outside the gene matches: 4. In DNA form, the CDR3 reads TGTGCCACCAGCTTGTGGGACAGTAACTATGGCTACACCTTC. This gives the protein CATSLWDSNYGYTF.

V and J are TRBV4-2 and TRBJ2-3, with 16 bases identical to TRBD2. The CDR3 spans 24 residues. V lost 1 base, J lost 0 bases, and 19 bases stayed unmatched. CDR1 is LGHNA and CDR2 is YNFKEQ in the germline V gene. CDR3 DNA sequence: TGTGCCAGCAGCCAAGGGGGTGGGACAGGACCGGGACTAGCGGGAGGGGGTAGCACAGATACGCAGTATTTT. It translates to CASSQGGGTGPGLAGGGSTDTQYF.

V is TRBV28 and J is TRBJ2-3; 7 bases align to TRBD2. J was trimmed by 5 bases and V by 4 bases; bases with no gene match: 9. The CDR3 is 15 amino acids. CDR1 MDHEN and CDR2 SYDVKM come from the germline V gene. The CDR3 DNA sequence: TGTGCCAGCAGTTCACCAAGACTAGCAAGAGATACGCAGTATTTT. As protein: CASSSPRLARDTQYF.